Detailed here is one T cell receptor beta chain. Its cognate antigen is unknown. The V gene lost 5 bases and the J gene lost 4 bases, with 17 bases spanning the gap. Germline CDR1 MGHDK, CDR2 SYGVNS. The CDR3 sequence is 15 residues long. This record comes from a study of OX40 agonist ivuxolimab in advanced cancers. Study-wide context: Participants could have had prior anti-PD-1, anti-PD-L1 or anti-CTLA-4 therapy, and about 37% had some. Partial responses occurred in three patients (one hepatocellular carcinoma, two cutaneous melanoma).

Using immunoSEQ multiplex PCR, the repertoire was profiled, and TCRdb retains in-frame clones only, with some absent. The sample carries 40,000 to 50,000 clones, around 87% recorded once. Systemic immunosuppression or autoimmune disease history was grounds to exclude patients. Study-wide points: Still undetermined is the antigen specificity of the expanded peripheral T cells.

The material sequenced was CD4+ or CD8+ T cells sorted from blood, taken in a trial of the OX40 agonist ivuxolimab. This clonotype was sampled from an adult with an advanced solid tumor such as melanoma, head and neck, liver or kidney cancer. V gene TRBV25-1 combines with J gene TRBJ2-5; D may be TRBD2 (5 bases). CDR3 sequence (DNA): TGTGCCAGCAGTCTAACCCGGACCCGGGGAGAGACCCAGTACTTC. Translated, it gives CASSLTRTRGETQYF.